The 20 T cell receptor beta chains reported below all come from one sample, sequenced in a study of T-cell reconstitution after alpha-beta-depleted transplantation in children. Researchers prepared the TCRbeta library using unique molecular identifiers, the study reports. TCRdb passed the PCR reads through MiXCR, listing each CDR3 protein once. This table holds roughly 180,000 distinct CDR3 sequences, 11% found once. The specimen was PBMCs, collected before TCRalphabeta/CD19-depleted stem cell transplant. The receptor set was obtained from a boy aged 2 to 10 with acute myeloid leukemia, due to receive a stem cell transplant.

This clonotype was recorded at least ten times. The rearrangement joins TRBV15 to TRBJ2-2; D uncertain. V lost 4 bases, J lost 4 bases, and 7 bases lay in between. CDR3 length equals 13 residues. Germline CDR1 LNHNV, CDR2 YYDKDF (reference sequence). The CDR3 DNA sequence: TGTGCCACCAGCATGAGCCTCACCGGGGAGCTGTTTTTT. Translated, it gives CATSMSLTGELFF.

The V gene is TRBV7-9, the J gene TRBJ1-4; D is undetermined. Per the germline V gene, CDR1 is SEHNR and CDR2 is FQNEAQ (reference sequence). V was shortened by 6 bases and J by 0 bases, with 5 bases between the two germline ends. There are 13 residues in the CDR3. CDR3 in amino acids: CASRPTTNEKLFF. Here the CDR3 DNA reads TGTGCCAGCAGACCAACAACTAATGAAAAACTGTTTTTT.

This clonotype was seen ten or more times. This chain joins TRBV14 and TRBJ1-2; D ambiguous. V was pared by 1 base and J by 5 bases, with 5 bases between. The CDR3 consists of 12 residues. The germline CDR1 and CDR2 sequences are SGHDN and FVKESK. CDR3 nucleotide sequence: TGTGCCAGCAGCCAAGTAGGGTATGGCTACACCTTC. Protein: CASSQVGYGYTF.

In this sample, this clonotype turned up many times. The chain uses TRBV29-1 and TRBJ2-7; 7 bases match TRBD1. The germline CDR1 and CDR2 sequences are SQVTM and ANQGSEA. V trimming: 6 bases; J trimming: 3 bases; junction bases outside the gene matches: 8. The CDR3 runs to 13 residues. The chain's CDR3 is CSVTQQGIYEQYF. The CDR3 DNA reads as TGCAGCGTAACTCAACAGGGGATCTACGAGCAGTACTTC.

This clonotype has ten or more counts. This rearrangement joins TRBV5-1 to TRBJ2-5; D is unclear. CDR1 and CDR2 from the germline V gene are SGHRS and YFSETQ. This CDR3 has 11 amino acids. Between the trimmed V and J ends, which lost 0 bases and 3 bases, there was a span of 0 bases. CDR3 coding DNA: TGCGCCAGCAGCTTGGAAGAGACCCAGTACTTC. This sequence encodes CASSLEETQYF.

This clonotype has a count of ten or more. The chain recombines TRBV6-6 with TRBJ2-4; D is unclear. V lost 2 bases, J lost 9 bases, and 5 bases lay in between. The germline V gene has CDR1 MNHNY and CDR2 SVGAGI (reference sequence). The CDR3 runs 11 residues. In nucleotides, the CDR3 is TGTGCCAGCAGTTACAAGATCATTCAGTACTTC. Translating it yields CASSYKIIQYF.

A single count supports this clonotype. The gene calls are TRBV7-9 and TRBJ2-5; a possible D gene is TRBD1 (5 bases). The germline CDR1 and CDR2 sequences are SEHNR and FQNEAQ (reference sequence). The V and J ends lost 4 bases and 6 bases respectively, with 9 bases between them. This CDR3 is 12 amino acids long. The CDR3 spells CASSSGQKTQYF. The CDR3 DNA reads as TGTGCCAGCAGCTCAGGGCAAAAGACCCAGTACTTC.

This clonotype was observed a handful of times. The chain's CDR3 is CCVQATSGWIRETQYF. CDR3 bases: TGCTGTGTTCAAGCGACTAGCGGGTGGATCCGAGAGACCCAGTACTTC. The chain joins TRBV20-1 to TRBJ2-5, with 10 bases fitting TRBD2. The CDR3 consists of 16 residues. CDR1 is DFQATT, CDR2 SNEGSKA, per germline (reference sequence).

This clonotype was detected many times. The chain links TRBV5-6 to TRBJ1-2, with 7 positions matching TRBD1. CDR1 and CDR2 from the germline V gene are SGHDT and YYEEEE. Trimming cost V 4 bases and J 7 bases; bases outside gene matches: 7. The CDR3 covers 13 residues. The CDR3 DNA reads as TGTGCCAGCAGCCCTGACAGGGCAAGTGGCTACACCTTC. It codes for CASSPDRASGYTF.

This clonotype was observed at least ten times. V gene TRBV9 combines with J gene TRBJ1-1; 8 bases agree with TRBD1. The CDR3 extends over 17 amino acids. With 3 bases clipped from V and 2 bases from J, the junction kept 12 bases outside the gene matches. CDR1 is SGDLS, CDR2 YYNGEE, per germline. The chain's CDR3 is CASSESDREWINTEAFF. CDR3 in DNA: TGTGCCAGCAGCGAATCGGACAGGGAATGGATCAACACTGAAGCTTTCTTT.

This clonotype was counted ten times or more. The chain links TRBV21-1 to TRBJ2-4; TRBD1, the table's D call, was not compared with the DNA. TRBV21-1 is flagged as a pseudogene. The CDR3 spans 16 residues. CDR3: CASSPTVSEPKNIQYF. CDR3 sequence (DNA): TGTGCCAGCAGCCCGACAGTCTCTGAGCCCAAAAACATTCAGTACTTC.

This clonotype has at least ten counts. The chain uses TRBV20-1 and TRBJ2-1; D not certain. V was shortened by 2 bases and J by 4 bases, with 3 bases between the two germline ends. Germline-derived CDR1 and CDR2 are DFQATT and SNEGSKA (reference sequence). The CDR3 contains 11 residues. The CDR3 sequence: CSARSYNEQFF. The CDR3, as DNA: TGCAGTGCTAGATCGTACAATGAGCAGTTCTTC.

This clonotype was counted at least ten times. The junction does not match germline at one end; this may be a read error. The rearrangement uses TRBV10-2 and TRBJ1-1, with D uncertain. CDR3 length: 13 amino acids. CDR1 and CDR2 from the germline V gene are WSHSY and SAAADI. CDR3 in amino acids: CASSRNQNAEAFF. In nucleotides, the CDR3 is TGCGCCAGCAGTCGGAACCAGAACGCTGAAGCTTTCTTT.

This clonotype was found many times. This rearrangement joins TRBV20-1 to TRBJ2-1; D unclear. V lost 3 bases to trimming and J lost 5 bases, with 11 bases between them. The length of the CDR3 is 13 residues. From germline, CDR1 is DFQATT and CDR2 SNEGSKA (reference sequence). CDR3 coding DNA: TGCAGTGCTAGTGGTAACCGGGACAATGAGCAGTTCTTC. It specifies CSASGNRDNEQFF.

This clonotype was seen repeatedly, ten times or more. This likely comes from a read error, as the CDR3 has no conserved phenylalanine or tryptophan at its end. The chain uses TRBV5-6 and TRBJ2-3; TRBD1 matches 9 bases. V gave up 1 base and J gave up 4 bases; unmatched junction bases: 4. This CDR3 contains 15 residues. Germline values: CDR1 SGHDT, CDR2 YYEEEE. CDR3 sequence reads: CASSLTGGHADTQYI. The CDR3 nucleotides are TGTGCCAGCAGCTTGACAGGGGGCCACGCAGATACGCAGTATATT.

The rearrangement uses TRBV7-9 and TRBJ1-4; no clear D gene. This CDR3 is built from 12 residues. Trimming pared 1 base from V and 8 bases from J, leaving 5 bases between. Germline CDR1 and CDR2: SEHNR and FQNEAQ (reference sequence). For the CDR3, the DNA is TGTGCCAGCAGCTTAGGTTACGAAAAACTGTTTTTT. Its translation is CASSLGYEKLFF.

This clonotype has a count of ten or more. The chain employs TRBV12-3 or TRBV12-4 and TRBJ2-7, with a possible D match to TRBD2 (5 bases). The CDR3 is 16 residues long. Trimming pared 7 bases from V and 0 bases from J, leaving 19 bases between. CDR3 bases: TGTGCCAGCACCTACCGCCAATCCCTAGCCTCCTACGAGCAGTACTTC. This sequence encodes CASTYRQSLASYEQYF.

This clonotype was counted many times. This chain uses TRBV4-1 with TRBJ2-1, with no clear D. The CDR3 covers 13 residues. Germline loops: CDR1 MGHRA, CDR2 YSYEKL. V gave up 0 bases and J gave up 8 bases, with 8 bases separating them. Here the CDR3 reads CASSQESRDEQFF. The CDR3 bases are TGCGCCAGCAGCCAAGAGTCTCGGGATGAGCAGTTCTTC.

This clonotype was seen many times. This chain connects TRBV4-1 to TRBJ1-3; unclear D gene. Deletions cut 0 bases from V and 0 bases from J, with 6 bases between. The germline V gene has CDR1 MGHRA and CDR2 YSYEKL. CDR3 length equals 15 residues. CDR3 amino acids: CASSQEVISGNTIYF. For the CDR3, the DNA is TGCGCCAGCAGCCAAGAAGTGATCTCTGGAAACACCATATATTTT.

This clonotype has a handful of counts. The chain recombines TRBV7-3 with TRBJ2-1, with 10 positions matching TRBD2. In germline, CDR1 is SGHTA, CDR2 FQGTGA. Trimming cost V 2 bases and J 5 bases; bases outside gene matches: 9. The CDR3 covers 17 residues. The CDR3 bases are TGTGCCAGCAGCTTAGGGGTTCTAGCGGGAGTAAACAATGAGCAGTTCTTC. This encodes CASSLGVLAGVNNEQFF.